The rows below give T cell receptor beta chains drawn from one sample of a study of cytomegalovirus exposure and HLA in healthy donors. Profiled with immunoSEQ multiplex PCR; TCRdb holds only in-frame clones, not every one. This sample carries some 120,000 clones, about three quarters of them seen once, and the ten largest clones take more than 1%. The sample was PBMCs. The source is a female donor in good health and CMV-seronegative. CDR3s include the opening cysteine and the closing phenylalanine or tryptophan. The order of the fields is J gene, CDR3 length, V gene, clone size, D gene, CDR3 DNA, CDR3 protein. The D gene is left open where the match is weak. Size tells how often a clone was seen (once, few, many) or the class of an expanded clone, and some rows leave it out.

>TRBJ2-3|14|TRBV27|-|-
TGTGCCAGCAGCCAGGGGATAGGCACAGATACGCAGTATTTT
CASSQGIGTDTQYF
>TRBJ2-5|15|TRBV7-2|-|-
TGTGCCAGCAGCTTACATAGCGGATATCAAGAGACCCAGTACTTC
CASSLHSGYQETQYF
>TRBJ1-2|14|TRBV19|-|TRBD1
TGTGCCAGTAGTATGGTGGACAGGGACTATGGCTACACCTTC
CASSMVDRDYGYTF
>TRBJ1-2|13|TRBV6-5|few|-
TGTGCCAGCAGGACGACAGAGGACTATGGCTACACCTTC
CASRTTEDYGYTF
>TRBJ2-7|15|TRBV4-2|-|-
TGTGCCAGCAGCCTGTCGGGGGAGGGGGTGGGCGAGCAGTACTTC
CASSLSGEGVGEQYF
>TRBJ2-5|16|TRBV5-1|-|-
TGCGCCAGCAGCCCCCGCGGGTTGGTGACAGGCGAGACCCAGTACTTC
CASSPRGLVTGETQYF
>TRBJ1-5|15|TRBV19|-|TRBD1
TGTGCCAGTACCTCGGGGGACAGATCAAATCAGCCCCAGCATTTT
CASTSGDRSNQPQHF
>TRBJ2-5|15|TRBV6-1|few|TRBD1
TGTGCCAGCAGTGAGACGGCAGGGGGCCAAGAGACCCAGTACTTC
CASSETAGGQETQYF
>TRBJ2-1|17|TRBV7-3|-|TRBD1
TGTGCCAGCTTCGACCCCGCACAGGGGGTAGCGTACAATGAGCAGTTCTTC
CASFDPAQGVAYNEQFF
>TRBJ1-2|16|TRBV4-1|-|-
TGCGCCAGCAGCCAAGTATCAACGGGGGGCCACTATGGCTACACCTTC
CASSQVSTGGHYGYTF
>TRBJ2-2|16|TRBV9|-|TRBD1
TGTGCCAGCAGCGTAGGTCGGACAGGGAACACCGGGGAGCTGTTTTTT
CASSVGRTGNTGELFF
>TRBJ2-1|14|TRBV2|-|-
TGTGCCAGCAGGGACGGGAGAGGCTACAATGAGCAGTTCTTC
CASRDGRGYNEQFF
>TRBJ2-3|16|TRBV5-4|-|TRBD2
TGTGCCAGCAGCTTGGCGGCTAGCGGGGTCTCGGATACGCAGTATTTT
CASSLAASGVSDTQYF
>TRBJ1-6|17|TRBV4-2|-|TRBD1
TGTGCCAGCAGCCAAGATCAGGGGACAGGGGGCGTCTCACCCCTCCACTTT
CASSQDQGTGGVSPLHF